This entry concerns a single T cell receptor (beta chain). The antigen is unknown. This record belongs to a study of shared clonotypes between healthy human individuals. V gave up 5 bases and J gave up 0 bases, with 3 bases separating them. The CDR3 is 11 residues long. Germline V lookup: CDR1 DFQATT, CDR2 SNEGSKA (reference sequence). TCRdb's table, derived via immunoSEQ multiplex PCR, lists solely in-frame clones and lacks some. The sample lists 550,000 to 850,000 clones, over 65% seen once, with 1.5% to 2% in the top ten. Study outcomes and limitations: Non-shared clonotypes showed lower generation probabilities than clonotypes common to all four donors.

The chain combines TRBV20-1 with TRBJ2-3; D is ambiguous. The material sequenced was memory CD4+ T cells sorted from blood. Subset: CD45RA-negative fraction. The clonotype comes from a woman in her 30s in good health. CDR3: CSAPSTDTQYF. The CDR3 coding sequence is TGCAGTGCTCCGAGCACAGATACGCAGTATTTT.